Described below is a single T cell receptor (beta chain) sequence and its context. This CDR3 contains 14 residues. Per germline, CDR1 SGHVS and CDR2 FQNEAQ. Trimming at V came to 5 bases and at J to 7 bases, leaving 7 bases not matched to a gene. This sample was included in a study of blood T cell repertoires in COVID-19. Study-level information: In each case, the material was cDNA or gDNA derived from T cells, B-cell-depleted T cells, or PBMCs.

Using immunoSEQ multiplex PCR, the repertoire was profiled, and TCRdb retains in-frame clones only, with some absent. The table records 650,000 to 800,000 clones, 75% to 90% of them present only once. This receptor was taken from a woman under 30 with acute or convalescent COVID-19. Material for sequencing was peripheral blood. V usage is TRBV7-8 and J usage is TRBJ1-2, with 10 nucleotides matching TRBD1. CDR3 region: CASSPGGQGIGYTF. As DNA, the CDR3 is TGTGCCAGCAGCCCAGGGGGACAGGGGATTGGCTACACCTTC.